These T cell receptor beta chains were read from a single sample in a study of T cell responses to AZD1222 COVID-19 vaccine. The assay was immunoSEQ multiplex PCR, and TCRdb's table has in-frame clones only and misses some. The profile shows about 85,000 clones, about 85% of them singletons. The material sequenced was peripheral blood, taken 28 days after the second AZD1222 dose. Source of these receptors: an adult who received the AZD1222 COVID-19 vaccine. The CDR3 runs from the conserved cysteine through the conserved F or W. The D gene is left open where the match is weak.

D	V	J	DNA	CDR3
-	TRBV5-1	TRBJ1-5	TGCGCCAGCAGCTTCGGACCCCTTAGCAATCAGCCCCAGCATTTT	CASSFGPLSNQPQHF
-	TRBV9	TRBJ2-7	TGTGCCAGCAGCGCGGACTTTGCCTCCTACGAGCAGTACTTC	CASSADFASYEQYF
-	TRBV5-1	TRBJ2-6	TGCGCCAGCAGCTTGGGGTCTGGGGCCAACGTCCTGACTTTC	CASSLGSGANVLTF
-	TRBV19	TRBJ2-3	TGTGCCAGTAGTATAGAAAAAGATACGCAGTATTTT	CASSIEKDTQYF
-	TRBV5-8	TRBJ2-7	TGTGCCAGCACGATCATGGGAGGTGACTCCTACGAGCAGTACTTC	CASTIMGGDSYEQYF
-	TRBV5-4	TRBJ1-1	TGTGCCAGCAGCTCGGGACGCGTCAACACTGAAGCTTTCTTT	CASSSGRVNTEAFF
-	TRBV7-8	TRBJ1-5	TGTGCCAGCAGCTTAGGAGGCGGGTCTCAGCCCCAGCATTTT	CASSLGGGSQPQHF
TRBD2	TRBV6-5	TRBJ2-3	TGTGCCAGCAGTTACACCGCCGGGACTAGCGGAGATACGCAGTATTTT	CASSYTAGTSGDTQYF
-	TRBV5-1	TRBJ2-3	TGCGCCAGCAGCCAAAAACAGACTACTCGCACAGATACGCAGTATTTT	CASSQKQTTRTDTQYF
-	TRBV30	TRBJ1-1	TGTGCCTGGACGATGCAGCTGAACACTGAAGCTTTCTTT	CAWTMQLNTEAFF
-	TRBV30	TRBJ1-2	TGTGCCTGGAGTCTGCTTCCGACAGGCGGTGGCTACACCTTC	CAWSLLPTGGGYTF
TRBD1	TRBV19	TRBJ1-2	TGTGCCAGTAGTATACGGTCCGGACAGGGGTTTGGCTACACCTTC	CASSIRSGQGFGYTF
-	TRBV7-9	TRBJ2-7	TGTGCCAGCAGCTTAGCGGAGAGCTCCTACGAGCAGTACTTC	CASSLAESSYEQYF
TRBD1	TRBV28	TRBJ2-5	TGTGCCAGCAGTTACCCCACCGAGACAGGGCTCAAAGAGACCCAGTACTTC	CASSYPTETGLKETQYF